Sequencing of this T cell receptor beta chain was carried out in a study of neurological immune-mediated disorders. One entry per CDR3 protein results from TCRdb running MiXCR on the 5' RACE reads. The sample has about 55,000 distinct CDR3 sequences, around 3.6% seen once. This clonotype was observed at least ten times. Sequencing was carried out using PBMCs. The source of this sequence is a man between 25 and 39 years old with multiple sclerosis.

This chain's CDR3 is CSARDQYGSYEQYF. The CDR3 DNA reads as TGCAGTGCTAGAGATCAATATGGTTCCTACGAGCAGTACTTC. This sequence joins TRBV20-1 and TRBJ2-7; D is uncertain. Germline CDR1 and CDR2: DFQATT and SNEGSKA (reference sequence). The CDR3 runs to 14 residues. V lost 0 bases and J lost 1, with 10 bases in between.